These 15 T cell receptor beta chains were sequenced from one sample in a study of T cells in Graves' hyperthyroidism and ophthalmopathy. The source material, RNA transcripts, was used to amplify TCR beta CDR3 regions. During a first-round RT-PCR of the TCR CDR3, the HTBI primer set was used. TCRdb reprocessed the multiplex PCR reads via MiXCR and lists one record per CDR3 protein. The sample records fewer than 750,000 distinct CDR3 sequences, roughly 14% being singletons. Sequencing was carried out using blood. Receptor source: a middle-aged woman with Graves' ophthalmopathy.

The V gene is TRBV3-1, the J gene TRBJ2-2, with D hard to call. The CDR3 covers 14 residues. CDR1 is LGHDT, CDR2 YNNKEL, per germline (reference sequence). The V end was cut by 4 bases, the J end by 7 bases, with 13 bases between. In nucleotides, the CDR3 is TGTGCCAGCAGCCTCTTAAGGGCGGACGGGGAGCTGTTTTTT. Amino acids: CASSLLRADGELFF.

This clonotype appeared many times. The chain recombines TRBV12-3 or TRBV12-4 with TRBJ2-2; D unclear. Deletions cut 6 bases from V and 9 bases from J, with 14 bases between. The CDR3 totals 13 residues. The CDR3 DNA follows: TGTGCCAGCAGCCCGGACGTCAGGAGGGAGCTGTTTTTT. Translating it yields CASSPDVRRELFF.

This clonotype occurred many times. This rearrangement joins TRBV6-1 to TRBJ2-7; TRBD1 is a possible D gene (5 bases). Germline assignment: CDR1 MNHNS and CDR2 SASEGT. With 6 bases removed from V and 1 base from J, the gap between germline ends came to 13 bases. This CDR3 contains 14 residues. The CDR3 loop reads CASRPGALSYEQYF. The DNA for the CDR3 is TGTGCCAGCAGACCTGGGGCCTTGTCCTACGAGCAGTACTTC.

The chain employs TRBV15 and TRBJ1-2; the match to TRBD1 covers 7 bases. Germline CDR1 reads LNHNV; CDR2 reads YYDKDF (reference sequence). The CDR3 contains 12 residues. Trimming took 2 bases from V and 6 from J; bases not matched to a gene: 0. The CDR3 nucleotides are TGTGCCACCAGCAGACAGGGGGATGGCTACACCTTC. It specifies CATSRQGDGYTF.

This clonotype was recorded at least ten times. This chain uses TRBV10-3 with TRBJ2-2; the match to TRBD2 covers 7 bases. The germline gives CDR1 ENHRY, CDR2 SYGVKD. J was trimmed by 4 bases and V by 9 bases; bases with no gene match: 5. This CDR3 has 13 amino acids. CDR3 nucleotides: TGTGCCATTCTAGCGGACTTCACCGGGGAGCTGTTTTTT. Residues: CAILADFTGELFF.

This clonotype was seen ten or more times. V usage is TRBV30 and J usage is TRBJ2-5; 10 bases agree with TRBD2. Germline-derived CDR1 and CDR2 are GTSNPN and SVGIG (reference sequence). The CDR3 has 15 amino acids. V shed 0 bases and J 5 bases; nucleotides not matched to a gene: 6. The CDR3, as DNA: TGTGCCTGGAGTGTACGGGCTAGCGGGAGTGAGACCCAGTACTTC. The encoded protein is CAWSVRASGSETQYF.

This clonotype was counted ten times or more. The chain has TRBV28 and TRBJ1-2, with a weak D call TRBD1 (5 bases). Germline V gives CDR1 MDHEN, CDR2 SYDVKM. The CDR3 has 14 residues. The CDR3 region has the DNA TGTGCTAGCGGGCAGGGTGTCCGCTCCTATGGCTACACCTTC. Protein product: CASGQGVRSYGYTF.

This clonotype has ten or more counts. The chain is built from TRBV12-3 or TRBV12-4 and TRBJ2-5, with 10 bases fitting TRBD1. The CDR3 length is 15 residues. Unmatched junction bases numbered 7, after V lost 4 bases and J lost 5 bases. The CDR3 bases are TGTGCCAGCAGTTCCGGGACAGGGGTGTACGAGACCCAGTACTTC. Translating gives CASSSGTGVYETQYF.

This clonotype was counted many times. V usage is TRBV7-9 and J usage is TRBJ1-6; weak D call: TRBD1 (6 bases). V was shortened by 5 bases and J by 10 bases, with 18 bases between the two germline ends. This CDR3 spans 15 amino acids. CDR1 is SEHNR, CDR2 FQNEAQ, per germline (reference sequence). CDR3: CASSPSQGKGSPLHF. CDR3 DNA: TGTGCCAGCAGCCCGTCACAGGGTAAAGGATCACCCCTCCACTTT.

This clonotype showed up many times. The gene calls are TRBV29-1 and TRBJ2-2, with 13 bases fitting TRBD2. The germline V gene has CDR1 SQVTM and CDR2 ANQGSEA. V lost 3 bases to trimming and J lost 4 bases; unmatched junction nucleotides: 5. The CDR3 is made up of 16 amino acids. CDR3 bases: TGCAGCGTTGAGGTTGGACTAGCGGGAGTCACCGGGGAGCTGTTTTTT. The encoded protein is CSVEVGLAGVTGELFF.

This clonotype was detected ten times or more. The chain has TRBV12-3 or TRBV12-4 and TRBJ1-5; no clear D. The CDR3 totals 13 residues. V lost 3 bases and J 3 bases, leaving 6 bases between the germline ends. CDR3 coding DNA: TGTGCCAGCAGTTTCACACCCAATCAGCCCCAGCATTTT. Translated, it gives CASSFTPNQPQHF.

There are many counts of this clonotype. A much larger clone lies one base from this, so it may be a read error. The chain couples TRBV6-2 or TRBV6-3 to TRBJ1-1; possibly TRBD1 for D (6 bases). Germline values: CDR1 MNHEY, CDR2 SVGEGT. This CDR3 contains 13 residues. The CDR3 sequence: CASSYSGGTETFF. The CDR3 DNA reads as TGTGCCAGCAGTTACTCGGGGGGCACTGAAACTTTCTTT.

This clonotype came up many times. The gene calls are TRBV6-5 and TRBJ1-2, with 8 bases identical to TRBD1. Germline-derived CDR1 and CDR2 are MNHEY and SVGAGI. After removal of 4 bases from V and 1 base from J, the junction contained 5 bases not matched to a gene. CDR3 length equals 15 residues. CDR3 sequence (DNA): TGTGCCAGCAGTTCTTGGACAGGGTTTAACTATGGCTACACCTTC. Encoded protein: CASSSWTGFNYGYTF.

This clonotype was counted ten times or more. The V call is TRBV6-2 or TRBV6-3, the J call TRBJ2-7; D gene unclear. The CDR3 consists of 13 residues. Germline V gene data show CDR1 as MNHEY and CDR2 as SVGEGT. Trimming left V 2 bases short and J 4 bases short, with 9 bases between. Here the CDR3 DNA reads TGTGCCAGCAGTTACAACAGCCAGTACGAGCAGTACTTC. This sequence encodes CASSYNSQYEQYF.

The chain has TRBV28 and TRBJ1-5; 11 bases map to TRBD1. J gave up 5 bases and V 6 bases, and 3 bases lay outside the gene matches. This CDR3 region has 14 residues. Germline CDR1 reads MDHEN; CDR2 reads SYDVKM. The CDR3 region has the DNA TGTGCCAGCAGGGGGACAGGGGGATATCAGCCCCAGCATTTT. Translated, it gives CASRGTGGYQPQHF.